A single T cell receptor beta chain is shown here with its context. The antigen is not known. Germline is not matched at one junction end, which may reflect a read error. CDR3 length equals 16 residues. The V gene's germline CDR1 is SEHNR and CDR2 FQNEAQ (reference sequence). The tissue used was unsorted bulk material of 20-30 mg. RNA and DNA were co-extracted from it with the AllPrep DNA/RNA mini kit. With chronic HBV infection, the patients were also treatment-naive. With a constant-region primer, TCR beta cDNA was made from around 530 ng of total RNA. Slightly modified ARM-PCR served as the procedure for the TCR beta libraries. These libraries came from three rounds of nested multiplex PCR. The first two PCR rounds, roughly 10 cycles each, used TRBV1-TRBV30 forward primers and a C-beta reverse primer. Each CDR3 protein is one row after TCRdb ran MiXCR on the multiplex PCR reads. The table records tens of thousands of distinct CDR3 sequences, roughly 74% of them present only once.

This record belongs to a study of tumor-infiltrating lymphocytes in primary liver carcinoma. Points from the study as a whole: Tumor region pairs shared more overlap than did tumor-adjacent and tumor-blood pairs.

The sequenced sample consisted of tumor-adjacent normal liver tissue. The TCR comes from a woman aged 25-40 years with primary liver carcinoma and hepatitis B virus infection. This chain links TRBV7-9 with TRBJ2-3, with 7 positions matching TRBD1. The CDR3 bases are TGTGCTAGCAGCCTAGAAGGGGGACAGCAAGAAGATACGCAGTATTTT. This encodes CASSLEGGQQEDTQYF.